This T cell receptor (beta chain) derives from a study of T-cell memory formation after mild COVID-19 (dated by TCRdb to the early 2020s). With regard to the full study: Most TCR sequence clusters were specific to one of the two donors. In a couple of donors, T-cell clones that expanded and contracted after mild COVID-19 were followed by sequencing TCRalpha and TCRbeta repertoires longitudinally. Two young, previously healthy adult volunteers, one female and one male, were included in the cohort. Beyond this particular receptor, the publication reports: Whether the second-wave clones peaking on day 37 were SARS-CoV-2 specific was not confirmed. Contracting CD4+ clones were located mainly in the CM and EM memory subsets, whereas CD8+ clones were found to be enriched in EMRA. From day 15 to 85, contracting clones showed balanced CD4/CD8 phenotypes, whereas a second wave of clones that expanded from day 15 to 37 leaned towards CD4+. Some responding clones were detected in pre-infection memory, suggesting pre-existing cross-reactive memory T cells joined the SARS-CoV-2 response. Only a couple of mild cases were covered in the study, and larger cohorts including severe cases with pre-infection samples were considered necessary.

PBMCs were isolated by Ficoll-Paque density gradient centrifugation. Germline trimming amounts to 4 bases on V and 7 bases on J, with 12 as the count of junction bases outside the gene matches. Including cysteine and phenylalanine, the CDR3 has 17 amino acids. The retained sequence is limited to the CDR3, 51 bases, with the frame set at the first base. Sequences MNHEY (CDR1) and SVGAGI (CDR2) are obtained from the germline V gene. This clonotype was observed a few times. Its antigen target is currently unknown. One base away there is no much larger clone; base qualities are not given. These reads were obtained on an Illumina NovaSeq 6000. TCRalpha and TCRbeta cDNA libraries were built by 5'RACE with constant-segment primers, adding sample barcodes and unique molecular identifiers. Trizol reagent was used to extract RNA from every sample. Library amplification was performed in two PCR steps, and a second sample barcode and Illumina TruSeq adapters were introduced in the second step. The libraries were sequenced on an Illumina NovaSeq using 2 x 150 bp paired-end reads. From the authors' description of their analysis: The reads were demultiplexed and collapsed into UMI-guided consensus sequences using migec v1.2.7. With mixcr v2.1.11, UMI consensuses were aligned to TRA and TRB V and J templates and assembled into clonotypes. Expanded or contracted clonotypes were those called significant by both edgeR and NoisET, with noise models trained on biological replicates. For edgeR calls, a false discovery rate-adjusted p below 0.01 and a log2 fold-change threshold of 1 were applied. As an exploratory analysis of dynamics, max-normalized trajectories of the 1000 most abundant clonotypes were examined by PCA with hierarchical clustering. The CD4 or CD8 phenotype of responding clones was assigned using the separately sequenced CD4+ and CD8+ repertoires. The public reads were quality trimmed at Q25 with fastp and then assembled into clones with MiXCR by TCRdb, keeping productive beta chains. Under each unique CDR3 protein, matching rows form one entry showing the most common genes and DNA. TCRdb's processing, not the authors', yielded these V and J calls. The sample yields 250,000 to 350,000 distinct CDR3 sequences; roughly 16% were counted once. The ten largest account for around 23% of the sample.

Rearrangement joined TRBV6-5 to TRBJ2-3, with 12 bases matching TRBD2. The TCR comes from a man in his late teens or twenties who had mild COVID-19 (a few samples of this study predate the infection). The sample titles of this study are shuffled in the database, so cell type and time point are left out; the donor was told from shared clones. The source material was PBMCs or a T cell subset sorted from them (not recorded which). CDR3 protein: CASSWLAGGRNGYTQYF. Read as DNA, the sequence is TGTGCCAGCAGTTGGCTAGCGGGGGGGCGAAACGGGTATACGCAGTATTTT.